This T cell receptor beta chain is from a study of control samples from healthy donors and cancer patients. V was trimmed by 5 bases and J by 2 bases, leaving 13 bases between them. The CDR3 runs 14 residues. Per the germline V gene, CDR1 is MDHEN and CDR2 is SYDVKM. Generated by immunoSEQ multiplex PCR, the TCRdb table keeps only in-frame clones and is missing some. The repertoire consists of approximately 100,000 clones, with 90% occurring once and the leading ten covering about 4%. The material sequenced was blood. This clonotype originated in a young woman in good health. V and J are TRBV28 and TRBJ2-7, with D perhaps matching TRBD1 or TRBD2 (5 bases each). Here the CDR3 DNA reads TGTGCCAGCAGTCCACGGGGACGAACCTACGAGCAGTACTTC. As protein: CASSPRGRTYEQYF.